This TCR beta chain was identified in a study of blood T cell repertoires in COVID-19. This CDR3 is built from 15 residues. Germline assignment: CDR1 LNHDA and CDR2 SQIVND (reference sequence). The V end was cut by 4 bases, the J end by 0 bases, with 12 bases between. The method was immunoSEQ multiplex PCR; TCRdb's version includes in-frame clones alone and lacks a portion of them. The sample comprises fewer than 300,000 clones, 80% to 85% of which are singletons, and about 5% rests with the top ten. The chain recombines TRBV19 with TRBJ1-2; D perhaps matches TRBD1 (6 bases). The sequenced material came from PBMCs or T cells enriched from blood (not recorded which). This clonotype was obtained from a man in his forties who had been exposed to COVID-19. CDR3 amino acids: CASSTSQGSNYGYTF. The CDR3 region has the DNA TGTGCCAGTAGTACCTCTCAGGGGTCTAACTATGGCTACACCTTC. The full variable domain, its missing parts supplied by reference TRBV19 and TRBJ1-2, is DGGITQSPKYLFRKEGQNVTLSCEQNLNHDAMYWYRQDPGQGLRLIYYSQIVNDFQKGDIAEGYSVSREKKESFPLTVTSAQKNPTAFYLCASSTSQGSNYGYTFGSGTRLTVV.